A selection of T cell receptor beta chains follows, all from one sample in a study of blood T cell repertoires in COVID-19. Some clones are missing from TCRdb's copy, which holds only in-frame ones; the method was immunoSEQ multiplex PCR. Among over 450,000 clones listed, 89% were seen once. Sequencing used peripheral blood. These TCRs come from a man aged 18 to 30 with COVID-19, enrolled during active disease. The CDR3 runs from the conserved cysteine through the conserved F or W. The D gene is left open where the match is weak. Size is stated for part of the rows, as once, few or many counts, or as a class when the clone is expanded.

- TRBJ2-7 TRBV12-3/TRBV12-4 - TGTGCCAGCAGCCCAGATTCCTACGAGCAGTACTTC CASSPDSYEQYF
- TRBJ2-1 TRBV5-1 - TGCGCCAGCAGACCGGACTCCAATTACAATGAGCAGTTCTTC CASRPDSNYNEQFF
- TRBJ1-5 TRBV4-1 - TGCGCCAGCAGCCAAGACGCAGGGTATAGCAATCAGCCCCAGCATTTT CASSQDAGYSNQPQHF
- TRBJ1-1 TRBV30 - TGTGCCTGGGATACAGGGCGCACTGAAGCTTTCTTT CAWDTGRTEAFF
- TRBJ2-7 TRBV2 - TGTGCCAGTAGGGACTTTCTCTACGAGCAGTACTTC CASRDFLYEQYF
- TRBJ2-1 TRBV2 - TGTGCCAGCAGGATGGAGCGAAACTCCTACAATGAGCAGTTCTTC CASRMERNSYNEQFF
TRBD1 TRBJ1-2 TRBV3-1/TRBV3-2 few TGTGCCAGCAGCTCCGTCGGACAGGCCTTCTATGGCTACACCTTC CASSSVGQAFYGYTF
- TRBJ2-3 TRBV29-1 - TGCAGCGTTATTGGGAGTACGAAAGATACGCAGTATTTT CSVIGSTKDTQYF
TRBD1 TRBJ2-5 TRBV11-2 - TGTGCCAGCAGCTTGGGTACAGGGGCAGAGACCCAGTACTTC CASSLGTGAETQYF
TRBD1 TRBJ1-5 TRBV6-6 few TGTGCCAGCAGCCGACAGGGGTCCTGGCCCCAGCATTTT CASSRQGSWPQHF
- TRBJ2-2 TRBV29-1 - TGCAGCGTGGCCAGAGGGAGTAGGACCGGGGAGCTGTTTTTT CSVARGSRTGELFF
- TRBJ2-2 TRBV2 - TGTGCCAGCAGAATGTCCTTTACCGGGGAGCTGTTTTTT CASRMSFTGELFF
TRBD2 TRBJ2-1 TRBV19 - TGTGCCAGTAGTATTTATAGCGGGAGGAGCGATGAGCAGTTCTTC CASSIYSGRSDEQFF
- TRBJ2-1 TRBV4-1 - TGCGCCAGCAGCCTCCCCGGGACTGGTACAGTCCATGAGCAGTTCTTC CASSLPGTGTVHEQFF
TRBD1 TRBJ1-4 TRBV19 - TGTGCCAGTTGCTCTGGACAGGCCCCCGGGGGGGGTGAAAAACTGTTTTTT CASCSGQAPGGGEKLFF
- TRBJ2-6 TRBV7-9 - TGTGCCAGCAGCTTAGAGTCCAGTTCTCTGGCCAACGTCCTGACTTTC CASSLESSSLANVLTF
TRBD2 TRBJ2-5 TRBV7-8 - TGTGCCAGCAGCTTACCCCTAGCGGGAATAAAAGAGACCCAGTACTTC CASSLPLAGIKETQYF
TRBD2 TRBJ2-1 TRBV12-5 - TGTGCTAGTGGTTTGGTCCTAGCGGGAGATAGTGAGCAGTTCTTC CASGLVLAGDSEQFF
TRBD1 TRBJ2-5 TRBV19 - TGTGCCAGTAGTACTAGACAGGGGCGCTGGGAGACCCAGTACTTC CASSTRQGRWETQYF
- TRBJ2-7 TRBV19 - TGTGCCAGTAGTCCTGCGGCAGGGGCGTACGAGCAGTACTTC CASSPAAGAYEQYF
TRBD2 TRBJ2-5 TRBV5-6 few TGTGCCAGCAGTCTGGGACTAGCGGGTCTCGAGACCCAGTACTTC CASSLGLAGLETQYF
TRBD2 TRBJ2-7 TRBV10-2 - TGCGCCAGCAGTGAGTCTGGACTAGCGGGAGACGAGCAGTACTTC CASSESGLAGDEQYF
- TRBJ2-7 TRBV19 - TGTGCCAGTAGTATCCGGCAGGGGCAAGCCTACGAGCAGTACTTC CASSIRQGQAYEQYF
TRBD2 TRBJ2-1 TRBV29-1 - TGCAGCGTGAGTAGCGGGAGCGATGAGCAGTTCTTC CSVSSGSDEQFF
TRBD1 TRBJ1-2 TRBV24-1 - TGTGCCACCAGTGATTCGGGCAACCCCGGGACAGCTTGGGGCTACACCTTC CATSDSGNPGTAWGYTF
TRBD2 TRBJ2-1 TRBV12-3/TRBV12-4 few TGTGCCAGCAGACTAGCGGGAGGCTATGAGCAGTTCTTC CASRLAGGYEQFF
- TRBJ1-2 TRBV5-6 - TGTGCCAGCAGCTTCAGTCGAACCGGGGGCTACACCTTC CASSFSRTGGYTF
- TRBJ2-7 TRBV5-1 - TGCGCCAGCAGCGAAGACAGCAGGATTCCCTACGAGCAGTACTTC CASSEDSRIPYEQYF
- TRBJ1-5 TRBV6-5 - TGTGCCAGCAGTCCTCTCAGGTATAGCAATCAGCCCCAGCATTTT CASSPLRYSNQPQHF
TRBD1 TRBJ2-4 TRBV5-5 - TGTGCCAGCAGCCGAAATGACAGGGACAGAAACATTCAGTACTTC CASSRNDRDRNIQYF
TRBD1 TRBJ2-7 TRBV7-9 many TGTGCCAGCAGCGCTCGGACAGGGGGCGGCGAGCAGTACTTC CASSARTGGGEQYF
TRBD1 TRBJ1-1 TRBV6-5 - TGTGCCAGCAGAGACGACAGGGTGGCTTTCTTT CASRDDRVAFF
TRBD1 TRBJ2-1 TRBV27 - TGTGCCAGCAGTTCAGCGGGACAGGGGAAGAACAATGAGCAGTTCTTC CASSSAGQGKNNEQFF
TRBD1 TRBJ2-5 TRBV5-1 - TGCGCCAGCAGCAAGGGACAGGGACGGAGAGAGACCCAGTACTTC CASSKGQGRRETQYF
TRBD1 TRBJ1-5 TRBV19 - TGTGCCAGTAGTATGGTTCAGGGGGTTTCTCATCAGCCCCAGCATTTT CASSMVQGVSHQPQHF
- TRBJ2-5 TRBV7-9 - TGTGCCAGCAGCTTAGCTGGCGGAAAAGAGACCCAGTACTTC CASSLAGGKETQYF
- TRBJ1-4 TRBV29-1 - TGCAGCGTTGGGTCGTTCGGGGGAGAAAAACTGTTTTTT CSVGSFGGEKLFF
TRBD1 TRBJ2-7 TRBV6-1 once TGTGCCAGCAGTGAGAGGGCAGGGGGCAACTACGAGCAGTACTTC CASSERAGGNYEQYF
- TRBJ2-5 TRBV24-1 - TGTGCCACCAGTGACCCGAGGGGTCAGGGACTCCAAGAGACCCAGTACTTC CATSDPRGQGLQETQYF
- TRBJ1-2 TRBV6-5 - TGTGCCAGCACCCTGGGGCGGTGGGACTATGGCTACACCTTC CASTLGRWDYGYTF
TRBD1 TRBJ2-7 TRBV6-5 - TGTGCCAGCAGGTCTTCAGGGGGCGCCTCGGGCGAGCAGTACTTC CASRSSGGASGEQYF
TRBD1 TRBJ1-2 TRBV19 - TGTGCCAGTAGTATAAGAGCAGGACAGGGGGGGATTGGCTACACCTTC CASSIRAGQGGIGYTF
- TRBJ1-5 TRBV7-2 few TGTGCCAGCAGCTTAGAGGCCCGAGGACAGCCCCAGCATTTT CASSLEARGQPQHF
TRBD1 TRBJ2-5 TRBV3-1/TRBV3-2 - TGTGCCAGCAGCCAAGTGGTTACCAACAGGGGCCAAGAGACCCAGTACTTC CASSQVVTNRGQETQYF
- TRBJ1-4 TRBV15 - TGTGCCACCAGCAGAGATCCGTTCCAAAAACTGTTTTTT CATSRDPFQKLFF
- TRBJ2-2 TRBV20-1 - TGCAGTGCTAGTCGACAACTCACCGGGGAGCTGTTTTTT CSASRQLTGELFF
- TRBJ2-7 TRBV12-3/TRBV12-4 - TGTGCCAGCAGTTTTAGTTTGGGCTGGGAGCAGTACTTC CASSFSLGWEQYF